The entry below gives a single T cell receptor beta chain sequence along with its context. Its specificity is unknown. Sequence at one end of the junction differs from germline and may be a read error. The source of the sample is a study of prognosis after radiotherapy for stage I lung cancer. Study as a whole: In total, around 13 men and a handful of women took part as patients, aged 53 to 84 with a median of around 70 years. SBRT was given in 3 to 5 fractions at a biologically effective dose of at least 100 Gy as radiotherapy. Findings of the study overall: Shannon entropy after stereotactic body radiation therapy was lower in patients who developed distant metastases.

With two-round multiplex PCR, TCR beta CDR3 sequences were amplified from genomic DNA. The first round of PCR was done with primers that matched each TRBV and TRBJ gene. TCRdb analysed the multiplex PCR reads with MiXCR anew, one entry per CDR3 protein. The sample includes about 28,000 distinct CDR3 sequences, roughly 46% of them seen just once. Germline CDR1 MNHEY, CDR2 SVGAGI. The CDR3 runs 15 residues. Disease was node-negative on CT and PET/CT in all patients; none had prior chemotherapy, radiotherapy or other malignancies. Source: PBMCs, taken before or after stereotactic body radiation therapy (not recorded which). The clonotype comes from a donor aged 50 or older with non-small cell lung cancer. The chain combines TRBV6-5 with TRBJ2-7, with D tentatively TRBD1 (6 bases). The CDR3 DNA reads as TGTTCCAGCAGTTCGATGACAGGTGTAAACTACGAGCAGTACTTC. Translating gives CSSSSMTGVNYEQYF.